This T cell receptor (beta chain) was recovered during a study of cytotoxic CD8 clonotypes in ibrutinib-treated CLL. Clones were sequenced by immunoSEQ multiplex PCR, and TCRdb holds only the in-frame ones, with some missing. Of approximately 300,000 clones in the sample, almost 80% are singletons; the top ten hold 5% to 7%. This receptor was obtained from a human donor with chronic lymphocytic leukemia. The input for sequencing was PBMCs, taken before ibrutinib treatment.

In nucleotides, the CDR3 is TGTGCCAGCAGCGCCTCAGGGTGGGGCAACACTGAAGCTTTCTTT. It codes for CASSASGWGNTEAFF. The genes are TRBV27 and TRBJ1-1, with D maybe TRBD1 (5 bases). With 6 bases removed from V and 2 bases from J, the gap between germline ends came to 16 bases. The CDR3 consists of 15 residues. Germline CDR1 and CDR2: MNHEY and SMNVEV (reference sequence).